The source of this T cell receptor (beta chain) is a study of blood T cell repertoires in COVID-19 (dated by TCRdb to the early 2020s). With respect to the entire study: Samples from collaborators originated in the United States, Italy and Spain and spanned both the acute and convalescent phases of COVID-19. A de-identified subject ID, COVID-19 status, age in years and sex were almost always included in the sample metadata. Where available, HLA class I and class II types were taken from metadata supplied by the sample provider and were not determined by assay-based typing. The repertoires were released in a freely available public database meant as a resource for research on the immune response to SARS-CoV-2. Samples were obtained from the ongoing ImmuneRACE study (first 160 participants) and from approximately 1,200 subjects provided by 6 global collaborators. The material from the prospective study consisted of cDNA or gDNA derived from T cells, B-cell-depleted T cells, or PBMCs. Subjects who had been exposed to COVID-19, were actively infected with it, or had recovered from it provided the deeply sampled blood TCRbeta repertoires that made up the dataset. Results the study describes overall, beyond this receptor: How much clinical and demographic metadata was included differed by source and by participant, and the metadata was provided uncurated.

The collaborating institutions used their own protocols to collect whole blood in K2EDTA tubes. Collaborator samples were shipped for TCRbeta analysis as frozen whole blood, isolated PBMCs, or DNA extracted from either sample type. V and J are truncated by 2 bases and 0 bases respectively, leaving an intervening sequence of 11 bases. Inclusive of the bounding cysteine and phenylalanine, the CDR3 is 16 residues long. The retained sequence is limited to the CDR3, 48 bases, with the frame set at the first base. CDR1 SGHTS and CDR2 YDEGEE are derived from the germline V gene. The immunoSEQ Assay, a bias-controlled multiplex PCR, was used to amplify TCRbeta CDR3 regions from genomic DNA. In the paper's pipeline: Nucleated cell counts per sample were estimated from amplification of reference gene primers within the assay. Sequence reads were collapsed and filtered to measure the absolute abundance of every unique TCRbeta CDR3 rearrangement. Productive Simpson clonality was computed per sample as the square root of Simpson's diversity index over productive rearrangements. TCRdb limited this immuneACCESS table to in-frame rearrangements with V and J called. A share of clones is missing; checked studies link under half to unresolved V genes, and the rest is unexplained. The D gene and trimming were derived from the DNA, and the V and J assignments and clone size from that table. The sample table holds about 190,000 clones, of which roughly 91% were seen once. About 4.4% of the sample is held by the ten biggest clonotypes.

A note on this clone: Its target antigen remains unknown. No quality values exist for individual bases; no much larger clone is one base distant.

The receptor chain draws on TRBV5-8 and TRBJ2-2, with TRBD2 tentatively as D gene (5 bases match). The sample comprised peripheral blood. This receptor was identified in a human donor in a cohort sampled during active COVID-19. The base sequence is TGTGCCAGCAGCTTTGAGGTGGGAGCGAACACCGGGGAGCTGTTTTTT. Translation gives CASSFEVGANTGELFF.